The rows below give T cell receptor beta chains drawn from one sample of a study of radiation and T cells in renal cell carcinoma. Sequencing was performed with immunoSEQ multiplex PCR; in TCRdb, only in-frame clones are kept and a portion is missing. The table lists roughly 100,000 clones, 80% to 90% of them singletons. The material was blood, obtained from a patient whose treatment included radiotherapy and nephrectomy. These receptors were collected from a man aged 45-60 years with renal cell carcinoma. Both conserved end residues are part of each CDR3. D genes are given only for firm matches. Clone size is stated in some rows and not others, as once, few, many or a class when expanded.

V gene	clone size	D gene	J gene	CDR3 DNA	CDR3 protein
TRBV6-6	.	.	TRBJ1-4	TGTGCCAGCACTAGCGACTTAAATGAAAAACTGTTTTTT	CASTSDLNEKLFF
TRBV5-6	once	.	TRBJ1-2	TGTGCCAGCAGCTTGGTGGTTACCTATGGCTACACCTTC	CASSLVVTYGYTF
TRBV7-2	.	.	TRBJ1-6	TGTGCCAGCAGCCCTCAGGCTTTTAATTCACCCCTCCACTTT	CASSPQAFNSPLHF
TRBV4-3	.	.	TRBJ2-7	TGCGCCAGCAGCCAGGGGATGAGTTACGAGCAGTACTTC	CASSQGMSYEQYF
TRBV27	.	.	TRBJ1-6	TGTGCCAGCAGGAAAGGGACAAGGAGTGATTCACCCCTCCACTTT	CASRKGTRSDSPLHF
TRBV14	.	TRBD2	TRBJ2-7	TGTGCCAGCAGCCAAGACCGAGCGGGAGTTTTCTACGAGCAGTACTTC	CASSQDRAGVFYEQYF
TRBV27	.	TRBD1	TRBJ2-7	TGTGCCAGCAGTTTCGACAGGGACTCCTACGAGCAGTACTTC	CASSFDRDSYEQYF
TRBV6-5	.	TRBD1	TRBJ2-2	TGTGCCAGCGGAAGGAGACAGGGCGGGGAGCTGTTTTTT	CASGRRQGGELFF
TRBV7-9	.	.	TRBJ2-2	TGTGCCAGCAGCTTAGGGGACGGACTCGGGGAGCTGTTTTTT	CASSLGDGLGELFF
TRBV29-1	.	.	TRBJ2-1	TGCAGCGTTGATGGGTGGGGGGGCATCGATGAGCAGTTCTTC	CSVDGWGGIDEQFF
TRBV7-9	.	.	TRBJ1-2	TGTGCCAGCAGCTCCCCCCCGGGGGGGGCGCCTGATGGCTACACCTTC	CASSSPPGGAPDGYTF
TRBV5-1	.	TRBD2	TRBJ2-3	TGCGCCAGCAGCTTGTTGGTAGAATTGTCGACGGGGGGATACACAGATACGCAGTATTTT	CASSLLVELSTGGYTDTQYF
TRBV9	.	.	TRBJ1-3	TGTGCCAGCAGCCTTTCAGGGTTGTCTGGAAACACCATATATTTT	CASSLSGLSGNTIYF
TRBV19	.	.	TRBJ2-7	TGTGCCAGTAGTATAGGTCAGGGGACCCTCCGGGAGCAGTACTTC	CASSIGQGTLREQYF
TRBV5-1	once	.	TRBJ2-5	TGCGCCAGCAGCCCACAGGGTGAGGAGACCCAGTACTTC	CASSPQGEETQYF
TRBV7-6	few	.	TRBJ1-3	TGTGCCAGCAGCCCCGAGGTTAGGGGAAGTGGAAACACCATATATTTT	CASSPEVRGSGNTIYF
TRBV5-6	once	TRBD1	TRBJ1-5	TGTGCCAGCAGCTCCTCAGGGGGCCTTCAGCCCCAGCATTTT	CASSSSGGLQPQHF
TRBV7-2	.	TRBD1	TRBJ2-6	TGTGCCAGCAGCCCGTCGGACAGGCCGTCTGGGGCCAACGTCCTGACTTTC	CASSPSDRPSGANVLTF
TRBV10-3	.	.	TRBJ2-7	TGTGCCAGCGACGATTATAGCGGCGACTACGAGCAGTACTTC	CASDDYSGDYEQYF
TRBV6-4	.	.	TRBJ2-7	TGTGCCAGCAGTGACTCACCCGGAAGGGGCGAGCAGTACTTC	CASSDSPGRGEQYF
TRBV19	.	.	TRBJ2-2	TGTGCCAGTAGCCCTGGGTGGGGGAACACCGGGGAGCTGTTTTTT	CASSPGWGNTGELFF
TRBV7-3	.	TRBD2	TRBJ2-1	TGTGCCAGCAGCTTAACGACTAGCGGGGCTGAGCAGTTCTTC	CASSLTTSGAEQFF
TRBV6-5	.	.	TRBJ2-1	TGTGCCGGCAGTTACTCTCGGGGGGCCGTCAATGAGCAGTTCTTC	CAGSYSRGAVNEQFF
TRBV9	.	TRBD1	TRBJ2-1	TGTGCCAGCAGCGCCGGACAGGGGGCGGCAAATGAGCAGTTCTTC	CASSAGQGAANEQFF
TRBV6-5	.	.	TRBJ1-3	TGTGCCAGTTCAGGTTCCCAGCCGACCACCATATATTTT	CASSGSQPTTIYF
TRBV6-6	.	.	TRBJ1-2	TGTGCCAGCAGCTTGACAGAGAATGGCTACACCTTC	CASSLTENGYTF
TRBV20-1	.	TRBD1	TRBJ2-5	TGCAGAGCACAACAGGGGGAGACCCAGTACTTC	CRAQQGETQYF
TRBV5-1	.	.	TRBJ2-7	TGCGCCAGCAGCTTGGCCGGAGGGCGGGACTCAATCTACGAGCAGTACTTC	CASSLAGGRDSIYEQYF
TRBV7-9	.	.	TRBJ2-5	TGTGCCAGCAGCTCACTCAGGGGACAAGAGACCCAGTACTTC	CASSSLRGQETQYF